The 9 T cell receptor beta chains below come from one sample, sequenced in a study of control samples from healthy donors and cancer patients. Libraries were prepared by immunoSEQ multiplex PCR; TCRdb keeps only in-frame clonotypes and omits some of them. The data show some 90,000 clones, roughly nine tenths seen once. Sequenced input: blood. These receptors came from a woman aged 55-69 years in good health.

CDR3 nucleotides: TGTGCCAGCAGGACCGGGACTAACAAAGAGACCCAGTACTTC. Its translation: CASRTGTNKETQYF. The V gene is TRBV2, the J gene TRBJ2-5; 7 nucleotides align to TRBD2. The germline V gene has CDR1 SNHLY and CDR2 FYNNEI. The CDR3 is made up of 14 amino acids. Trimming took 6 bases from V and 3 from J; bases not matched to a gene: 7.

The chain has TRBV7-2 and TRBJ1-4; 7 bases align to TRBD1. V lost 1 base, J lost 8 bases, and 13 bases stayed unmatched. The CDR3 length is 17 residues. CDR1 is SGHTA, CDR2 FQGNSA, per germline. The CDR3: CASSLEVQTGWNEKLFF. Here the CDR3 DNA reads TGTGCCAGCAGCTTAGAGGTCCAGACAGGGTGGAACGAAAAACTGTTTTTT.

This clone was counted between two and nine times. The chain is built from TRBV6-5 and TRBJ1-2; maybe TRBD1 (5 bases). V was trimmed by 5 bases and J by 2 bases, leaving 9 bases between them. The V gene's germline CDR1 is MNHEY and CDR2 SVGAGI. The CDR3 loop spans 13 amino acids. The CDR3 DNA reads as TGTGCCAGCAGTCCGGGGGGGAACTATGGCTACACCTTC. Protein product: CASSPGGNYGYTF.

The chain carries TRBV5-1 and TRBJ2-3; D remains ambiguous. The germline gives CDR1 SGHRS, CDR2 YFSETQ. Trimming removed 8 bases at V and 5 bases at J, with 12 bases between. The length of the CDR3 is 12 residues. CDR3 sequence: CASLGFEDTQYF. The CDR3 nucleotides read TGCGCCAGTCTTGGGTTCGAAGATACGCAGTATTTT.

The rearrangement uses TRBV7-9 and TRBJ1-1; D unresolved. This CDR3 region has 15 residues. CDR1 and CDR2 (germline): SEHNR, FQNEAQ (reference sequence). Trimming removed 6 bases from V and 1 base from J, with 15 bases in between. The CDR3 protein is CASSQSRVSNTEAFF. The CDR3 DNA reads TGTGCCAGCAGTCAGTCGAGGGTCTCGAACACTGAAGCTTTCTTT.

The rearrangement joins TRBV5-1 to TRBJ1-4; the match to TRBD1 covers 7 bases. Losses at the gene ends were 3 bases for V and 7 bases for J; bases not matched to a gene: 12. CDR3 length equals 16 residues. CDR1 is SGHRS, CDR2 YFSETQ, per germline. CDR3 sequence: CASSSQVTGTAEKLFF. The DNA of the CDR3 is TGCGCCAGCAGCTCACAGGTAACCGGGACAGCTGAAAAACTGTTTTTT.

V gene TRBV5-8 combines with J gene TRBJ2-7, with 7 bases lining up with TRBD1. Germline trimming cut 6 bases from V and 6 bases from J; bases unmatched to any gene: 6. From germline, CDR1 is SGHTS and CDR2 YDEGEE. This CDR3 has 12 amino acids. CDR3 loop: CASTLRQGEQYF. The CDR3 nucleotides read TGTGCCAGCACCCTCCGACAGGGCGAGCAGTACTTC.

This chain uses TRBV3-1 (or the pseudogene TRBV3-2) with TRBJ2-3; tentative D call: TRBD2 (6 bases). Looked up from germline, CDR1 is LGHDT and CDR2 is YNNKEL (reference sequence). The CDR3 covers 14 residues. Trimming cost V 1 base and J 3 bases, with 8 bases left between them. The DNA for the CDR3 is TGTGCCAGCAGCCAAGCAGGGAGGACAGATACGCAGTATTTT. Protein sequence: CASSQAGRTDTQYF.

This chain joins TRBV2 and TRBJ1-1; a possible D gene is TRBD1 (6 bases). V lost 6 bases and J 1 base, leaving 15 bases between the germline ends. The germline V gene encodes CDR1 SNHLY and CDR2 FYNNEI. The CDR3 sequence is 15 residues long. The DNA of the CDR3 is TGTGCCAGCAGCGCCGAGGGGGGCAGGAACACTGAAGCTTTCTTT. Protein: CASSAEGGRNTEAFF.